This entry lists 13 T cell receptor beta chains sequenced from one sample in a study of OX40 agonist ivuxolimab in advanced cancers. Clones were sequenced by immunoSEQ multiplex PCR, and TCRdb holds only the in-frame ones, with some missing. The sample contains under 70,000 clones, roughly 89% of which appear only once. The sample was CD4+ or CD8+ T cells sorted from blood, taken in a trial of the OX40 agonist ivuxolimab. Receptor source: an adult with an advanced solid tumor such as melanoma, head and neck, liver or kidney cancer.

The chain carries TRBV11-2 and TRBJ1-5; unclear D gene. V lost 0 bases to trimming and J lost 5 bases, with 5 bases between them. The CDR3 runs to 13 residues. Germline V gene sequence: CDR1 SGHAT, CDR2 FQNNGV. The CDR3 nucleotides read TGTGCCAGCAGCTTAGATAGGGATCAGCCCCAGCATTTT. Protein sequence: CASSLDRDQPQHF.

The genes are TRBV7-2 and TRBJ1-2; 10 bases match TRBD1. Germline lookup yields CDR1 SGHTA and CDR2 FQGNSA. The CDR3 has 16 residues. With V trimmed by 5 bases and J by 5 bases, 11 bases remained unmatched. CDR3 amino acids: CASSKGGTGDIYGYTF. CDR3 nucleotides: TGTGCCAGCAGCAAAGGCGGGACAGGGGACATTTATGGCTACACCTTC.

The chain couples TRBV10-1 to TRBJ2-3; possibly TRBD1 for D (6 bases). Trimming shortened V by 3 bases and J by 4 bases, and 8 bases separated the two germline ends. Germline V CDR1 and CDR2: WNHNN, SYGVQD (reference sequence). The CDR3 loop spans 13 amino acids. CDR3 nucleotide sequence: TGCGCCAGCAGTGACAGGGGAGCAGATACGCAGTATTTT. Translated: CASSDRGADTQYF.

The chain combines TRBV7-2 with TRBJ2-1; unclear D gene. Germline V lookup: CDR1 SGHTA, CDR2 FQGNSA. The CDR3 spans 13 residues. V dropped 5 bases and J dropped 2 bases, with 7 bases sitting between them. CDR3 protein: CASSLSTYNEQFF. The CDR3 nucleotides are TGTGCCAGCAGCCTATCAACCTACAATGAGCAGTTCTTC. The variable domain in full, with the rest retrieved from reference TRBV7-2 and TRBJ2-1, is GAGVSQSPSNKVTEKGKDVELRCDPISGHTALYWYRQSLGQGLEFLIYFQGNSAPDKSGLPSDRFSAERTGGSVSTLTIQRTQQEDSAVYLCASSLSTYNEQFFGPGTRLTVL.

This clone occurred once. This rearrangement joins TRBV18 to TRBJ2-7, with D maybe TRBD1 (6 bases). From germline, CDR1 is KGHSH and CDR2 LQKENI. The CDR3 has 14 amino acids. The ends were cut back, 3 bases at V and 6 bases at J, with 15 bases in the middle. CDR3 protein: CASSPTSTGAEQYF. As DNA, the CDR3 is TGTGCCAGCTCACCCACCTCGACAGGAGCCGAGCAGTACTTC.

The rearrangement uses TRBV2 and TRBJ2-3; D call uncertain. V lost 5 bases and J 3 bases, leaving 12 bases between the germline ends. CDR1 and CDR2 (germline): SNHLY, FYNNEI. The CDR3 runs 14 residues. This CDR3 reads CASSPRTGTDTQYF. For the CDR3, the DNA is TGTGCCAGCAGTCCTAGGACCGGGACAGATACGCAGTATTTT.

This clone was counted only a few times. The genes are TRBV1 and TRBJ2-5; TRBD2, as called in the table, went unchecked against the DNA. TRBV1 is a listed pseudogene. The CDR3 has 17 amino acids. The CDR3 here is CTSSRTSGSDIEETQYF. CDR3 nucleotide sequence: TGCACCAGCAGCAGGACTAGCGGGAGTGATATTGAAGAGACCCAGTACTTC.

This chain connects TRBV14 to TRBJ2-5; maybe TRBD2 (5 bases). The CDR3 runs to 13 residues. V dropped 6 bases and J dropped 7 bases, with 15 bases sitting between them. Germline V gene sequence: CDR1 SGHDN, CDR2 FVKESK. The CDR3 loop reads CASSPQALATQYF. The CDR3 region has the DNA TGTGCCAGCAGTCCGCAAGCGCTAGCGACCCAGTACTTC.

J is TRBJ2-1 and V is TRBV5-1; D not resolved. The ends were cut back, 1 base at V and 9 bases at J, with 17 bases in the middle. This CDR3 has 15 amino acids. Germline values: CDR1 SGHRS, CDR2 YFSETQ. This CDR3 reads CASSLYSQLSGEQFF. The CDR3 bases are TGCGCCAGCAGCTTGTATTCCCAACTTTCCGGTGAGCAGTTCTTC. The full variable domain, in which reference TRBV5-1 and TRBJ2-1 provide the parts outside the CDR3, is KAGVTQTPRYLIKTRGQQVTLSCSPISGHRSVSWYQQTPGQGLQFLFEYFSETQRNKGNFPGRFSGRQFSNSRSEMNVSTLELGDSALYLCASSLYSQLSGEQFFGPGTRLTVL.

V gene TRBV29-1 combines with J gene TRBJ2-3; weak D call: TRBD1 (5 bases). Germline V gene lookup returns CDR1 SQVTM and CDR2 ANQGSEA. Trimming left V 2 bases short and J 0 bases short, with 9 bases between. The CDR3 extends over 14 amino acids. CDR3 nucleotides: TGCAGCGTTGAAAGGGGCAGCAGCACAGATACGCAGTATTTT. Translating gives CSVERGSSTDTQYF.

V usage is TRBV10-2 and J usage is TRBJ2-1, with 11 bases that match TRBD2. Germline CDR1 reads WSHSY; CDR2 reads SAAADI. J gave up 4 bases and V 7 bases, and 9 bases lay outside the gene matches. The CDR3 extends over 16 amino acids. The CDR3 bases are TGCGCCAGCACCCCGACTGGGACTAGCGGATACAATGAGCAGTTCTTC. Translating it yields CASTPTGTSGYNEQFF.

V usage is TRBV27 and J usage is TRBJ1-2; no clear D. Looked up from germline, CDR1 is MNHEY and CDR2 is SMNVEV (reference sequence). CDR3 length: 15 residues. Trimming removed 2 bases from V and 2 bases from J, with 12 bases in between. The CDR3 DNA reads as TGTGCCAGCAGTTTAGGTCGCCAGACCAACTATGGCTACACCTTC. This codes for CASSLGRQTNYGYTF.

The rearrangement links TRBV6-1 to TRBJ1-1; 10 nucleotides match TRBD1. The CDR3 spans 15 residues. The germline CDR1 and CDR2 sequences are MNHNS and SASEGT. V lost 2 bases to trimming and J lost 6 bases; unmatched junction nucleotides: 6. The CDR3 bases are TGTGCCAGCAGTGAATGGGACAGGGGTTTCGCTGAAGCTTTCTTT. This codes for CASSEWDRGFAEAFF.